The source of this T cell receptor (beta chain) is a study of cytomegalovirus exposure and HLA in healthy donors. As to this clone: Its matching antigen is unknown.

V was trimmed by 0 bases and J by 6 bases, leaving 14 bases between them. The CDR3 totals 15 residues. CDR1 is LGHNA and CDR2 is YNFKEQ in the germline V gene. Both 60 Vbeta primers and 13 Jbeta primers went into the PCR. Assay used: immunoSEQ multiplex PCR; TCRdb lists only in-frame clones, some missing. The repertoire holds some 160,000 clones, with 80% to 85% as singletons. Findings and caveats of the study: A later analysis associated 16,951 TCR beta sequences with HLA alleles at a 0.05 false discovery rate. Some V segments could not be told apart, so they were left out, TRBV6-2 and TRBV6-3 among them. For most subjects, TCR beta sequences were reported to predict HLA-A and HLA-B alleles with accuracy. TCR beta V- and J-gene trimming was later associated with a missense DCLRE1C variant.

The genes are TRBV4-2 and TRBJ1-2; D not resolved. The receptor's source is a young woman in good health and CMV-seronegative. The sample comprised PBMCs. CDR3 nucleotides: TGTGCCAGCAGCCAAGAGGAAGGAGCTGAGGATGGCTACACCTTC. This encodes CASSQEEGAEDGYTF.